This T cell receptor (beta chain) was documented in a study of beta chain features in type 1 diabetes. V was shortened by 4 bases and J by 3 bases, with 9 bases between the two germline ends. The CDR3 has 13 amino acids. CDR1 is MGHDK and CDR2 is SYGVNS in the germline V gene. This clone was seen a few times. The antigen remains undetermined. Expressed TCRB transcripts were sequenced because the entire RNA isolate underwent reverse transcription. The protocol was immunoSEQ multiplex PCR, while the TCRdb copy is restricted to in-frame clones and leaves out a portion. The table records 200,000 to 300,000 clones, less than 15% of them present only once. Without exception, sorted populations had purity beyond 98%. Overall study results and limits: Patients with type 1 diabetes carried fewer insertions and had more deletions at their VDJ junctions.

V gene TRBV25-1 combines with J gene TRBJ1-1, with D perhaps matching TRBD1 (6 bases). The sequence was collected from a woman between 40 and 50 years old in good health. Sequenced input: naive CD4+ T cells from blood. The DNA of the CDR3 is TGTGCCAGCAGTGCCTACAGGGACACTGAAGCTTTCTTT. Its translation: CASSAYRDTEAFF. The full variable domain, with the rest looked up from reference TRBV25-1 and TRBJ1-1, is EADIYQTPRYLVIGTGKKITLECSQTMGHDKMYWYQQDPGMELHLIHYSYGVNSTEKGDLSSESTVSRIRTEHFPLTLESARPSHTSQYLCASSAYRDTEAFFGQGTRLTVV.